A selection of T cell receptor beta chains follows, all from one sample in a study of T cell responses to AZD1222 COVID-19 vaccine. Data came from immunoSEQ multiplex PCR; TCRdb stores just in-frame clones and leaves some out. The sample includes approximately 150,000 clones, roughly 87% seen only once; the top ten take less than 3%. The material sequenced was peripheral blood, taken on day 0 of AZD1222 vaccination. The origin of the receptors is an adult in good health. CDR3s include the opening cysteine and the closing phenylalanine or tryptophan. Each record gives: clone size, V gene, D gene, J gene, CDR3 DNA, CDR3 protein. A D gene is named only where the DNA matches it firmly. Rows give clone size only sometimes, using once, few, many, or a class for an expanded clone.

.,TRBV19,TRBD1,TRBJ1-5,TGTGCCACAAGGACGGGACAGCATCAGCCCCAGCATTTT,CATRTGQHQPQHF
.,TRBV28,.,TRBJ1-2,TGTGCCAGCAGTCTCAAGGCTTACGGCTACACCTTC,CASSLKAYGYTF
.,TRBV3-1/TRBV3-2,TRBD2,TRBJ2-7,TGTGCCAGCAGCCATACCCGGGAGGGTTCGGACGAGCAGTACTTC,CASSHTREGSDEQYF
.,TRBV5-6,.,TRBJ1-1,TGTGCCAGCAGCTGGGTGGCCAGATCCTATTCTGAAGCTTTCTTT,CASSWVARSYSEAFF
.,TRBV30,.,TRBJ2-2,TGTGCCTGGAGCCGAGAGTACACCGGGGAGCTGTTTTTT,CAWSREYTGELFF
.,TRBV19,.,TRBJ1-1,TGTGCCAGTAGTATTTTATGGGGGGCTGAATGGAAGGCTGAAGCTTTCTTT,CASSILWGAEWKAEAFF
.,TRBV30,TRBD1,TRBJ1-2,TGTGCCTGCGACAGGGACGTTAATGGCTACACCTTC,CACDRDVNGYTF
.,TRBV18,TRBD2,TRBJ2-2,TGTGCCAGCTCATTACTAGCGGGAGGTGCGCGTGACACCGGGGAGCTGTTTTTT,CASSLLAGGARDTGELFF
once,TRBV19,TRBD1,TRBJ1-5,TGTGCCAGTAGTAAAGGGGGGAACAGGGGGCGCGACCATCAGCCCCAGCATTTT,CASSKGGNRGRDHQPQHF
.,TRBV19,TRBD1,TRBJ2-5,TGTGCCAGTAGTGATCTGGGACAGGGAATAAAGACCCAGTACTTC,CASSDLGQGIKTQYF
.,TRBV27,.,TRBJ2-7,TGTGCCAGCAGCCTACGCCGGTCCTACGAGCAGTACTTC,CASSLRRSYEQYF
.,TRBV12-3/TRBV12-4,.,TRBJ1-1,TGTGCCAGCAGTTTGACAGTTCCCCCTGAAGCTTTCTTT,CASSLTVPPEAFF
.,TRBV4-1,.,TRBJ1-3,TGCGCCAGCAGCCAAATACAGGGAGCCGGCTCTGGAAACACCATATATTTT,CASSQIQGAGSGNTIYF
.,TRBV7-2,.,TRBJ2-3,TGTGCCAGCAGCTTGGCCCTGCGCACAGATACGCAGTATTTT,CASSLALRTDTQYF
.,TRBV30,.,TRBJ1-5,TGTGCCTGGAGACAGGGCTGTCAGCCCCAGCATTTT,CAWRQGCQPQHF
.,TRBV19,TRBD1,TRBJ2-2,TGTGCCAGTAGTCTTCGACAGGGAGGGGAGCTGTTTTTT,CASSLRQGGELFF
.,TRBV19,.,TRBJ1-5,TGTGCCAGTAGTCCCCTGATCGGGGCTTTACAGAGCAATCAGCCCCAGCATTTT,CASSPLIGALQSNQPQHF
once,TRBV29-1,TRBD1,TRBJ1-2,TGCAGCGCCGGGGGGACAGATGGCTACACCTTC,CSAGGTDGYTF
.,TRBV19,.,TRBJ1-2,TGTGCCAGTAGTATCCCACCAATGGGAATCTATGGCTACACCTTC,CASSIPPMGIYGYTF
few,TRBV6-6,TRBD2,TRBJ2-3,TGTGCCAGCAGGAGAGCGGGAGGGGCCACAGATACGCAGTATTTT,CASRRAGGATDTQYF
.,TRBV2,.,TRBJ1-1,TGTGCCAGCAGTGTGAAGGGGACCACTGAAGCTTTCTTT,CASSVKGTTEAFF
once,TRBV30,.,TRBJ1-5,TGTGCCTGGAGTGTGAGGAACAATCAGCCCCAGCATTTT,CAWSVRNNQPQHF
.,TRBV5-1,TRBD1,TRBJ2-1,TGCGCCAGCAGCTTGGACAGGGGCTTTAATAATGAGCAGTTCTTC,CASSLDRGFNNEQFF
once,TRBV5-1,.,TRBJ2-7,TGCGCCAGCAGCAAAGGGCAGGGCGAGCAGTACTTC,CASSKGQGEQYF